The entry below gives a single T cell receptor (beta chain) sequence along with its context. Its specificity is not known. Germline assignment: CDR1 SEHNR and CDR2 FQNEAQ (reference sequence). The CDR3 is 16 amino acids. Deletions cut 1 base from V and 2 bases from J, with 13 bases between. These data are taken from a study of T-cell memory formation after mild COVID-19. Overall study findings and caveats: Second-wave clones peaking on day 37 lacked confirmed SARS-CoV-2 specificity.

TCRdb redid the calling of the 5' RACE reads with MiXCR, one entry per CDR3 protein. The sample lists a few hundred thousand distinct CDR3 sequences, about a sixth seen once, with about a fifth in the top ten. The sequenced material came from PBMCs or a T cell subset sorted from them (not recorded which). The TCR originated in a young man who had mild COVID-19 (a few samples of this study predate the infection). Cell type and time point are not known. The chain couples TRBV7-9 to TRBJ2-3; possible D gene TRBD2, 5 bases. CDR3: CASSLVPTSFTDTQYF. CDR3 in DNA: TGTGCCAGCAGCTTAGTCCCCACTAGTTTCACAGATACGCAGTATTTT.